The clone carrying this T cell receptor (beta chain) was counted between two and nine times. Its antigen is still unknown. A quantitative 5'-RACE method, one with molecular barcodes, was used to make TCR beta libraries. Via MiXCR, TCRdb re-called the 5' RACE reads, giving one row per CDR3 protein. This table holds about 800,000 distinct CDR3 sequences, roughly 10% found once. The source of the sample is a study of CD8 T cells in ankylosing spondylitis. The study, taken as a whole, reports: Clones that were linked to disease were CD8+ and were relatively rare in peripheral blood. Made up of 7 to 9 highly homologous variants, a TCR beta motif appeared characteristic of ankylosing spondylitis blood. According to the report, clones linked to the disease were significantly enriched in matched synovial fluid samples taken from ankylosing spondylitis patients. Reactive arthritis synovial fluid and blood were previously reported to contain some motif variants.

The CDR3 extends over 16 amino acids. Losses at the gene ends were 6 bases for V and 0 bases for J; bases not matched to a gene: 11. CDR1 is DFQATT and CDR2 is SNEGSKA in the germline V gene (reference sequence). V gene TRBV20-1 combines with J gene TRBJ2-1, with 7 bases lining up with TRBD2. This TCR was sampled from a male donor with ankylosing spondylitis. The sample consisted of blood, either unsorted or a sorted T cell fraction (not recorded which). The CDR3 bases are TGCAGTGCACCGCTTATCGGGACTATCTCCTACAATGAGCAGTTCTTC. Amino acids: CSAPLIGTISYNEQFF.